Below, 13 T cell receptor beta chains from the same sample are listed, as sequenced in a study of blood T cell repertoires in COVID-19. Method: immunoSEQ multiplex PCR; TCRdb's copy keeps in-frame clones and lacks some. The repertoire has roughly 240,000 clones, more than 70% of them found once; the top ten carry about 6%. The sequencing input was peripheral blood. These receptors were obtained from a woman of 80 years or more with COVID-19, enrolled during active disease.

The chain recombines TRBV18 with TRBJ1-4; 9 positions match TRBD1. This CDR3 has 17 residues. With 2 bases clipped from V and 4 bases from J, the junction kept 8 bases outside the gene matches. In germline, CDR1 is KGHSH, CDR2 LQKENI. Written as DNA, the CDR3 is TGTGCCAGCTCACCAGCTACAGGGGGCGTTAGTAATGAAAAACTGTTTTTT. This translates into CASSPATGGVSNEKLFF.

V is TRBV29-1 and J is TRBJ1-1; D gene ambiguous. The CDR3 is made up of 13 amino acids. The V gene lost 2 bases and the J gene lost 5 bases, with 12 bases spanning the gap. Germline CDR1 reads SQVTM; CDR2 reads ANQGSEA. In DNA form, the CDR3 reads TGCAGCGTTGAACGGGGATCTGGAACTGAAGCTTTCTTT. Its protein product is CSVERGSGTEAFF.

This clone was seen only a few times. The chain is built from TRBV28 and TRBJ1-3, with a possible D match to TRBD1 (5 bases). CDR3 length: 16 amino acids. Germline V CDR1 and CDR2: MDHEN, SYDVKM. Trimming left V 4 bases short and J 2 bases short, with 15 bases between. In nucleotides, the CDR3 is TGTGCCAGCAGTTCCCCCCCCGGGGGAACTGGAAACACCATATATTTT. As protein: CASSSPPGGTGNTIYF.

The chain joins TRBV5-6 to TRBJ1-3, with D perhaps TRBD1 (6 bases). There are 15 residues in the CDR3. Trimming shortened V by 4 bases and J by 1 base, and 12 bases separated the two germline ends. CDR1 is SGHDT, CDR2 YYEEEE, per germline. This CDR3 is CASSLGGLSGNTIYF. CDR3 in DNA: TGTGCCAGCAGCCTGGGGGGGCTTTCTGGAAACACCATATATTTT.

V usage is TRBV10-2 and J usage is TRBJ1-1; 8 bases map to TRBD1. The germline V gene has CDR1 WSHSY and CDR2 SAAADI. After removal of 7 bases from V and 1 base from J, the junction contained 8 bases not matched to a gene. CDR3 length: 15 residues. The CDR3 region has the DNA TGCGCCAGCATCCCCAGGGGGCTTCAGAACACTGAAGCTTTCTTT. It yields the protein CASIPRGLQNTEAFF.

CDR3 region: CASSSLTGAGNQPQHF. CDR3 nucleotides: TGTGCCAGCAGTTCCTTAACAGGGGCCGGCAATCAGCCCCAGCATTTT. The chain has TRBV28 and TRBJ1-5, with 7 bases lining up with TRBD1. CDR3 size: 16 residues. V dropped 4 bases and J dropped 2; count of bases not matched to a gene: 8. The germline CDR1 and CDR2 sequences are MDHEN and SYDVKM.

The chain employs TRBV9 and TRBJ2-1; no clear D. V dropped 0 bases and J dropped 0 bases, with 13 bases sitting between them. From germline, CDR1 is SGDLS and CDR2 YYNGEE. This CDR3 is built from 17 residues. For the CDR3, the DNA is TGTGCCAGCAGCGTAGGGTTGGCACAGAGCTCCTACAATGAGCAGTTCTTC. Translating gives CASSVGLAQSSYNEQFF. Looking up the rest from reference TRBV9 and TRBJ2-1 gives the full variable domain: DSGVTQTPKHLITATGQRVTLRCSPRSGDLSVYWYQQSLDQGLQFLIQYYNGEERAKGNILERFSAQQFPDLHSELNLSSLELGDSALYFCASSVGLAQSSYNEQFFGPGTRLTVL.

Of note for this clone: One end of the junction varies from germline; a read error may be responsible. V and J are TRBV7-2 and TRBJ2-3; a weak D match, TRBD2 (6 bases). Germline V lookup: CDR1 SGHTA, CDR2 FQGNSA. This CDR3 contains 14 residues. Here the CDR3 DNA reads TGTGCCAGCAGGTTAGGAGCTAGCGCAGATACGCAGTATTTT. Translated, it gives CASRLGASADTQYF.

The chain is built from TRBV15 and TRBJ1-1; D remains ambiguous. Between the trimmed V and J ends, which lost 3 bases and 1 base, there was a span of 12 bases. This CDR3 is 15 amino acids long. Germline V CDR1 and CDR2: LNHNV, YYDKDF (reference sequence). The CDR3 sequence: CATSSHEGGNTEAFF. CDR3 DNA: TGTGCCACCAGCAGCCATGAGGGAGGGAACACTGAAGCTTTCTTT. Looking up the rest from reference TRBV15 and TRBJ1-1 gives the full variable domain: DAMVIQNPRYQVTQFGKPVTLSCSQTLNHNVMYWYQQKSSQAPKLLFHYYDKDFNNEADTPDNFQSRRPNTSFCFLDIRSPGLGDTAMYLCATSSHEGGNTEAFFGQGTRLTVV.

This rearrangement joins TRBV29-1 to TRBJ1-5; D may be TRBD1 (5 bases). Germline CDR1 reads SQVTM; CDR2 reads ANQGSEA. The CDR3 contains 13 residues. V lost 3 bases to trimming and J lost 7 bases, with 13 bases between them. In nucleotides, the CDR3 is TGCAGCGTTGAGCCCCGGAAGGGGCAGCCCCAGCATTTT. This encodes CSVEPRKGQPQHF.

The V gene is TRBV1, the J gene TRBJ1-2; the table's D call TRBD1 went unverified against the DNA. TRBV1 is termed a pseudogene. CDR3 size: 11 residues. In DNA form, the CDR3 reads TGCACCAGCGTAGACAGCTATGGCTACACCTTC. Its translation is CTSVDSYGYTF.

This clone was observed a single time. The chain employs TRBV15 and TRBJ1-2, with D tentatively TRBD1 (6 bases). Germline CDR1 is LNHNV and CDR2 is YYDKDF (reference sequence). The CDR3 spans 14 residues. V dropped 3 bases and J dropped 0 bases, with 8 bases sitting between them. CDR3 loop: CATSRDRPNYGYTF. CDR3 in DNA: TGTGCCACCAGCAGGGACAGACCTAACTATGGCTACACCTTC.

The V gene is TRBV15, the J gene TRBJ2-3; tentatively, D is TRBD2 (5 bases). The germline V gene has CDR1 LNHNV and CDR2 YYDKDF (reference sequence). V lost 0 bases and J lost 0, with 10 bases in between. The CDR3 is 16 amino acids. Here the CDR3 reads CATSRDRGSSTDTQYF. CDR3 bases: TGTGCCACCAGCAGAGATCGGGGTTCTAGCACAGATACGCAGTATTTT.